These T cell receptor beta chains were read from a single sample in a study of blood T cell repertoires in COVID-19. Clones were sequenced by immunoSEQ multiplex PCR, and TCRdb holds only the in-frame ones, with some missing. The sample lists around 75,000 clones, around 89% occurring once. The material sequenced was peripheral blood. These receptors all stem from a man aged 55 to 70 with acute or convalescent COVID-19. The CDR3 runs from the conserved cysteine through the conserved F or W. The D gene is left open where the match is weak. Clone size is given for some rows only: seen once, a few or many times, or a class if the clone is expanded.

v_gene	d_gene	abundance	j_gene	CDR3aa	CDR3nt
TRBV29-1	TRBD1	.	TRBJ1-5	CSVGDRGNQPQHF	TGCAGCGTTGGGGACAGGGGTAATCAGCCCCAGCATTTT
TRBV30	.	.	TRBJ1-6	CAWVGGSAAPLHF	TGTGCCTGGGTGGGGGGATCGGCGGCGCCCCTCCACTTT
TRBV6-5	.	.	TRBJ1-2	CASSLGQLGFGYTF	TGTGCCAGCAGTTTAGGACAGTTAGGCTTTGGCTACACCTTC
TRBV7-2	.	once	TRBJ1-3	CASSLAYASGNTIYF	TGTGCCAGCAGCTTAGCGTACGCGTCTGGAAACACCATATATTTT
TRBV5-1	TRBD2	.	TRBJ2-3	CASSLVGLAGGLITDTQYF	TGCGCCAGCAGCTTGGTGGGACTAGCGGGAGGGCTTATCACAGATACGCAGTATTTT
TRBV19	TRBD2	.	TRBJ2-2	CASSTSGVTGELFF	TGTGCCAGTAGTACTAGCGGGGTCACCGGGGAGCTGTTTTTT
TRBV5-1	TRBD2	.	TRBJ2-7	CASNAVGLAGEAQYF	TGCGCCAGCAACGCGGTGGGACTAGCGGGAGAAGCGCAGTACTTC
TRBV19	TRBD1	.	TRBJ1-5	CASSRPGQGAGSNQPQHF	TGTGCCAGTAGTCGACCGGGACAGGGGGCGGGAAGCAATCAGCCCCAGCATTTT
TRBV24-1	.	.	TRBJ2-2	CATSESGSPDTGELFF	TGTGCCACCAGTGAATCCGGGAGTCCCGACACCGGGGAGCTGTTTTTT
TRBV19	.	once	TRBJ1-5	CASSIQADNQPQHF	TGTGCCAGTAGTATACAGGCAGACAATCAGCCCCAGCATTTT
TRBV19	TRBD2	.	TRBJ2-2	CASPGLVPGELFF	TGTGCCAGCCCGGGACTAGTCCCCGGGGAGCTGTTTTTT
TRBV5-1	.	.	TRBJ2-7	CASSLGGGPYEQYF	TGCGCCAGCAGCTTGGGTGGCGGGCCCTACGAGCAGTACTTC
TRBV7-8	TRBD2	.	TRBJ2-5	CASSKGLDKQETQYF	TGTGCCAGCAGCAAGGGACTAGATAAACAAGAGACCCAGTACTTC
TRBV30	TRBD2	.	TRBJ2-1	CAWSRSGGALGQFF	TGTGCCTGGAGTAGGAGCGGGGGGGCCTTAGGGCAGTTCTTC
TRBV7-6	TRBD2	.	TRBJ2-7	CASSLVASTSGVYEQYF	TGTGCCAGCAGCTTAGTGGCCTCGACTAGCGGGGTTTACGAGCAGTACTTC
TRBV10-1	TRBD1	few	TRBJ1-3	CASSPGTGPGGNTIYF	TGCGCCAGCAGTCCCGGGACAGGTCCAGGTGGAAACACCATATATTTT
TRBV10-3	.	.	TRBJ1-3	CAISSGELENTIYF	TGTGCCATCAGTTCAGGGGAATTGGAAAACACCATATATTTT
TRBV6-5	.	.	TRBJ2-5	CASSKQGTRRETQYF	TGTGCCAGCAGTAAACAGGGGACTCGGCGGGAGACCCAGTACTTC
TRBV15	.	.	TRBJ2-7	CATSRDLGGVYEQYF	TGTGCCACCAGCAGAGATTTGGGGGGTGTCTACGAGCAGTACTTC
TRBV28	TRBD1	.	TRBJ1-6	CASSFQGAQNSPLHF	TGTGCCAGCAGTTTCCAGGGGGCGCAAAATTCACCCCTCCACTTT
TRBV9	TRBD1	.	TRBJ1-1	CASSVLTGVNTEAFF	TGTGCCAGCAGCGTACTAACAGGGGTGAACACTGAAGCTTTCTTT
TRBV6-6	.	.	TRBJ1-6	CASSYSMADNSPLHF	TGTGCCAGCAGTTACTCGATGGCAGATAATTCACCCCTCCACTTT
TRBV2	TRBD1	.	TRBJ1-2	CACVPGTGSGQFGYTF	TGTGCCTGCGTTCCCGGGACAGGGTCCGGGCAATTTGGCTACACCTTC
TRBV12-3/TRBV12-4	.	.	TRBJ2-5	CASRITGPETQYF	TGTGCCAGCAGGATCACAGGACCCGAGACCCAGTACTTC
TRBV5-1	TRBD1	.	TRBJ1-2	CASSFSGTGQIIF	TGCGCCAGCAGCTTCTCCGGGACAGGGCAAATAATCTTC
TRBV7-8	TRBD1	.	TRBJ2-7	CASSLFPGQTSYEQYF	TGTGCCAGCAGCTTATTCCCGGGACAGACCTCCTACGAGCAGTACTTC
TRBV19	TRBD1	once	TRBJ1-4	CASSIRQGLNEKLFF	TGTGCCAGTAGTATACGACAGGGACTTAATGAAAAACTGTTTTTT
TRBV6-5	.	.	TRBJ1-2	CASSPTGLYGYTF	TGTGCCAGCAGCCCAACAGGGCTCTATGGCTACACCTTC
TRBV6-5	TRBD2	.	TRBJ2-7	CASSTGTSSYEQYF	TGTGCCAGCAGTACCGGGACTAGCTCCTACGAGCAGTACTTC
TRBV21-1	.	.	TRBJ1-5	CASSKEEGRNNQPQHF	TGTGCCAGCAGCAAAGAGGAGGGAAGAAACAATCAGCCCCAGCATTTT
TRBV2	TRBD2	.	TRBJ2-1	CAGGGLAGGRNEQFF	TGTGCCGGCGGGGGACTAGCGGGAGGAAGGAATGAGCAGTTCTTC
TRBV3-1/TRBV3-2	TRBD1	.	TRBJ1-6	CASSETGGYNSPLHF	TGTGCCAGCAGCGAGACAGGGGGCTATAATTCACCCCTCCACTTT
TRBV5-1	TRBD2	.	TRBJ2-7	CASSFVLAGAEQYF	TGCGCCAGCAGCTTCGTTCTAGCGGGAGCCGAGCAGTACTTC
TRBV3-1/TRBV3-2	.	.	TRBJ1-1	CASSQVAGNTEAFF	TGTGCCAGCAGCCAAGTAGCCGGGAACACTGAAGCTTTCTTT